This T cell receptor (beta chain) came from a study of OX40 agonist ivuxolimab in advanced cancers. In this sample, this clone turned up a few times. TCRdb's table, derived via immunoSEQ multiplex PCR, lists solely in-frame clones and lacks some. The profile shows roughly 90,000 clones, approximately 91% of them singletons. CDR1 and CDR2 from the germline V gene are SEHNR and FQNEAQ (reference sequence). The ends were cut back, 1 base at V and 7 bases at J, with 16 bases in the middle. The CDR3 is 15 residues long. V usage is TRBV7-9 and J usage is TRBJ1-1; D gene ambiguous. This TCR derives from an adult with an advanced solid tumor such as melanoma, head and neck, liver or kidney cancer. The specimen was CD4+ or CD8+ T cells sorted from blood, collected in a trial of the OX40 agonist ivuxolimab. The CDR3 bases are TGTGCCAGCAGCTTAGGGGAGGGAGAGGGTGATGAAGCTTTCTTT. Its translation: CASSLGEGEGDEAFF.